This is a list of T cell receptor beta chains from one sample in a study of blood T cell repertoires in COVID-19. Repertoires were generated with immunoSEQ multiplex PCR, while TCRdb's copy carries only in-frame clones and drops some. The sample consists of around 92,000 clones, under 85% of them appearing once. Material for sequencing was peripheral blood. The receptors were sampled from a woman older than 75 with acute or convalescent COVID-19. Each CDR3 is given with its conserved first and last residue. Each record gives: CDR3 protein, V gene.

CDR3 protein: CASKGMIQGTQYF; V gene: TRBV7-2
CDR3 protein: CASSLSWQGAYEQYF; V gene: TRBV27
CDR3 protein: CASSPPAGAGEQYF; V gene: TRBV7-2
CDR3 protein: CASSRDSLYGYTF; V gene: TRBV11-2
CDR3 protein: CAWRRPGTAEKLFF; V gene: TRBV30
CDR3 protein: CASSVADSGGGTDTQYF; V gene: TRBV9
CDR3 protein: CASRQPQGHLYGYTF; V gene: TRBV19
CDR3 protein: CAPGQVYTGELFF; V gene: TRBV7-9
CDR3 protein: CATSDPSTRGSYNEQFF; V gene: TRBV24-1
CDR3 protein: CASSQINLGAGRTDTQYF; V gene: TRBV3-1/TRBV3-2
CDR3 protein: CASSLTRGNGYTF; V gene: TRBV7-2
CDR3 protein: CASSPLGERTIYF; V gene: TRBV5-6
CDR3 protein: CASSWTGRAGELFF; V gene: TRBV7-9
CDR3 protein: CASRLTTGGDYGYTF; V gene: TRBV27
CDR3 protein: CASSGDRGGTEAFF; V gene: TRBV25-1
CDR3 protein: CASISQGGRYTGELFF; V gene: TRBV19
CDR3 protein: CASSHGQGNYGYTF; V gene: TRBV4-1
CDR3 protein: CSAEAQGGEKLFF; V gene: TRBV29-1
CDR3 protein: CASSLAGEGEQFF; V gene: TRBV9
CDR3 protein: CASSLDPAGNTEAFF; V gene: TRBV7-2
CDR3 protein: CATSRELAGNNEQFF; V gene: TRBV15
CDR3 protein: CASSRDRSETQYF; V gene: TRBV18
CDR3 protein: CASSYRGQQPQHF; V gene: TRBV7-2
CDR3 protein: CASSLGLAGTYEQYF; V gene: TRBV7-8
CDR3 protein: CASSYPLRREVGTDTQYF; V gene: TRBV5-1
CDR3 protein: CASSQDQVAGDNEQFF; V gene: TRBV3-1/TRBV3-2
CDR3 protein: CASSHEEGETQYF; V gene: TRBV5-1
CDR3 protein: CASRMGTGSNQPQHF; V gene: TRBV28
CDR3 protein: CASSYGGAGANVLTF; V gene: TRBV6-2/TRBV6-3
CDR3 protein: CASSFPTSGGNTGELFF; V gene: TRBV5-1
CDR3 protein: CASSFGGYTEAFF; V gene: TRBV11-2
CDR3 protein: CASSLVQGHEAFF; V gene: TRBV7-9
CDR3 protein: CASSLAGANTGELFF; V gene: TRBV7-2
CDR3 protein: CASSEGGRETQYF; V gene: TRBV6-1
CDR3 protein: CASSLSLPPSEQFF; V gene: TRBV7-3
CDR3 protein: CASSRDRGNEQYF; V gene: TRBV19
CDR3 protein: CASNSQGWTEAFF; V gene: TRBV6-5
CDR3 protein: CASSQGQDTQYF; V gene: TRBV18
CDR3 protein: CSVSGLAGAGGELFF; V gene: TRBV29-1
CDR3 protein: CASSLDPGSAGSTQYF; V gene: TRBV27
CDR3 protein: CATNRDRERTEAFF; V gene: TRBV24-1